This T cell receptor beta chain was obtained from a study of cytotoxic CD8 clonotypes in ibrutinib-treated CLL. Background on the study: Investigators reported about 24 partial and 2 complete responses; after median about six years, roughly 15 patients remained remitted and around twelve progressed.

General study results and limits: At the start, clonality exceeded age-matched healthy donors and followed circulating CD8+ T-cell counts. Clonality climbed at ibrutinib response, then dropped toward baseline at progression.

A word on this clone: What it recognizes is unknown.

Clones were sequenced by immunoSEQ multiplex PCR, and TCRdb holds only the in-frame ones, with some missing. This table has about 50,000 clones, around four fifths appearing once. The CDR3 has 16 residues. The germline V gene encodes CDR1 SGHRS and CDR2 YFSETQ. The trim removed 0 bases at V and 2 bases at J, leaving 3 bases unmatched. This chain joins TRBV5-1 and TRBJ1-5, with TRBD1 matching 9 bases. Sequenced material: PBMCs, taken after 24 months of ibrutinib treatment. The receptor's source is a human donor with chronic lymphocytic leukemia. In DNA form, the CDR3 reads TGCGCCAGCAGCTTGGGGGGACAGGGACGCAATCAGCCCCAGCATTTT. Translated, it gives CASSLGGQGRNQPQHF.